This entry features one TCR beta chain sequence. Its antigen is still unknown. One end of the junction does not line up with germline, which may come from a read error. TCRbeta CDR3 regions were amplified from genomic DNA by means of the immunoSEQ Assay, a bias-controlled multiplex PCR. Per the authors' processing: Nucleated cell counts per sample were estimated from amplification of reference gene primers within the assay. Sequence reads were collapsed and filtered to measure the absolute abundance of every unique TCRbeta CDR3 rearrangement. For each sample, productive Simpson clonality was calculated as the square root of Simpson's diversity index over productive rearrangements. The table comes from immuneACCESS by way of TCRdb, which keeps in-frame sequences with V and J called. Part of the clones is missing from these tables; in studies checked, under half for an unresolved V gene and the rest for unknown reasons. The V and J calls and the clone size are those of that table, but D and trimming were determined from the DNA. The sample table contains 150,000 to 200,000 clones; only one count was recorded for 87% of them. Approximately 3.3% of the sample lies in the top ten.

The collaborating institutions used their own protocols to collect whole blood in K2EDTA tubes. For TCRbeta analysis, collaborators shipped samples as frozen whole blood, isolated PBMCs, or DNA extracted from either of those sample types. Including the terminal cysteine and phenylalanine, the CDR3 comprises 13 residues. Only the CDR3 part of the read is kept: 39 bases, read in frame from the first base. CDR1 and CDR2, per the germline V gene (reference sequence), are LGHDT and YNNKEL. The data derive from a study of blood T cell repertoires in COVID-19 (dated by TCRdb to the early 2020s). Regarding the complete study: Samples covering the acute and convalescent phases of COVID-19 were provided by collaborators in the United States, Italy and Spain. The material from the prospective study consisted of cDNA or gDNA derived from T cells, B-cell-depleted T cells, or PBMCs. Deeply sampled blood TCRbeta repertoires from subjects exposed to, actively infected with, or recovered from COVID-19 were included in the dataset. A freely available public database, intended as a resource for researchers studying the immune response to SARS-CoV-2, is where the repertoires were released. Samples were obtained from the ongoing ImmuneRACE study (first 160 participants) and from about 1,300 subjects provided by 6 global collaborators. The sample metadata nearly always contained a de-identified subject ID, COVID-19 status, age in years and sex. Where available, HLA class I and class II types were taken from metadata supplied by the sample provider and were not determined by assay-based typing. What the research found in general, with its limitations: The amount of clinical and demographic metadata varied by source and participant and was provided uncurated.

In this chain, TRBV3-1 (or the pseudogene TRBV3-2) is recombined with TRBJ1-1, with the D gene call left open. The TCR originated in a man younger than 35 with active or convalescent COVID-19. The sequencing input was peripheral blood. The DNA reads TGTGCCAGCAGCCAAGATCGAGCCAGTCCTAGCGTCTTT. Translated, this gives CASSQDRASPSVF.